This is a list of T cell receptor beta chains from one sample in a study of chemoradiotherapy in HPV16-positive cancers. Generated by immunoSEQ multiplex PCR, the TCRdb table keeps only in-frame clones and is missing some. This table holds several thousand clones, approximately 93% found once. The sample in question was tumor tissue, obtained from a patient who underwent chemoradiotherapy. The receptor set was obtained from a human donor with HPV-associated anogenital cancer. Both conserved end residues are part of each CDR3.

v_gene | CDR3aa
TRBV5-4 | CASSLEGNREAFF
TRBV6-1 | CAYRPDRGNGNTIYF
TRBV19 | CASSIALGLAKNIQYF
TRBV11-2 | CASSQWGGAGGLNTEAFF
TRBV7-2 | CASRYASASGHNEQFF
TRBV11-2 | CATSLDRGLYEQYF
TRBV5-1 | CASSSGGGREKLFF
TRBV4-3 | CASSQVGAGVTEAFF
TRBV4-3 | CASSHVRETGSEKLFF
TRBV19 | CASSGTDSPLSFTPQHF
TRBV27 | CASTPGQINSPLHF
TRBV5-1 | CASSFTYNSYNEQFF
TRBV19 | CASYGRIGGYTF
TRBV4-3 | CASSQDLLFGQGAFRSYEQYF
TRBV7-2 | CASSLAGRYEQYF
TRBV10-1 | CASAEDRATEAFF
TRBV20-1 | CSASGFEQYF
TRBV28 | CASSSRLSSGEKLFF
TRBV4-3 | CASSRGDRTPYEQYF
TRBV30 | CAWLSRDRGLNEAFF
TRBV11-2 | CASSFRPGGTDTQYF
TRBV30 | CAWSLGGTDTGELFF
TRBV7-3 | CASSLIPRRVSEQYF
TRBV2 | CASSEGGRYEQYF
TRBV2 | CASSENGLIRETQYF
TRBV10-2 | CASSEIAYNEQFF
TRBV19 | CASRYRGRSDTEAFF
TRBV6-6 | CASSYGGSGYTF
TRBV7-9 | CASSARLAGGITDTQYF
TRBV20-1 | CSARGSRTLHF
TRBV7-8 | CASSQELPSSYEQYF
TRBV5-4 | CASSLYGYEQYF
TRBV5-5 | CASSVMTGAGEQYF
TRBV6-1 | CASSEALRAGGNYGYTF